This T cell receptor beta chain is drawn from a study of OX40 agonist ivuxolimab in advanced cancers. At the level of the study: At doses from 0.01 to 10 mg/kg, patients were given intravenous ivuxolimab every 2 weeks. Three patients got partial responses; one had hepatocellular carcinoma and two had cutaneous melanoma. Study-wide results and caveats: Dosing at 0.1 to 3.0 mg/kg was accompanied by clonal expansion of CD4+ and CD8+ blood T cells by week 6. The antigens recognized by the expanded peripheral T cells, that is their antigen specificity, were not determined.

With 4 bases removed from V and 1 base from J, the gap between germline ends came to 8 bases. The germline gives CDR1 SGHRS, CDR2 YFSETQ. The CDR3 has 13 residues. Clones were sequenced by immunoSEQ multiplex PCR, and TCRdb holds only the in-frame ones, with some missing. Here the sample spans some 96,000 clones, 85% to 95% being singletons. About this clone: The antigen is not known.

The gene calls are TRBV5-1 and TRBJ2-5, with D tentatively TRBD1 or TRBD2 (5 bases each). The TCR comes from an adult with an advanced solid tumor such as melanoma, head and neck, liver or kidney cancer. The source material was CD4+ or CD8+ T cells sorted from blood, sampled in a trial of the OX40 agonist ivuxolimab. CDR3 amino acids: CASSHGTQETQYF. The CDR3 DNA reads as TGCGCCAGCAGCCATGGGACCCAAGAGACCCAGTACTTC.